Presented here are 25 T cell receptor beta chains from one specimen sequenced in a study of cytomegalovirus exposure and HLA in healthy donors (TCRdb year 2017). The library was obtained by the immunoSEQ multiplex PCR assay. The multiplex PCR relied on a mix of 60 forward primers for TCR Vbeta segments and 13 reverse primers for TCR Jbeta segments. TCRdb re-hosts the immuneACCESS table, in-frame sequences only. Its copies lack some clones; in the studies checked, an unresolved V gene accounts for under half of them, and the cause for the rest is not known. This sample is represented by some 110,000 clones; over 70% of them were singletons. The ten biggest clones cover 5.6% of the sample. The sequencing input was PBMCs. These receptors all stem from a male donor in good health and CMV-seronegative.

The chain joins TRBV7-2 to TRBJ2-2; TRBD2 might be the D (6 bases). The CDR3 extends over 16 amino acids. CDR1 and CDR2 from the germline V gene are SGHTA and FQGNSA. V was shortened by 3 bases and J by 2 bases, with 13 bases between the two germline ends. The CDR3 is CASSLGGALNTGELFF. For the CDR3, the DNA is TGTGCCAGCAGCTTGGGCGGGGCTCTAAACACCGGGGAGCTGTTTTTT.

The rearrangement links TRBV2 to TRBJ2-2; perhaps TRBD1 as D (6 bases). V was pared by 4 bases and J by 6 bases, with 15 bases between. Germline lookup yields CDR1 SNHLY and CDR2 FYNNEI. The CDR3 consists of 15 residues. CDR3 sequence reads: CASSGVGGFAGELFF. The CDR3 DNA follows: TGTGCCAGCAGTGGCGTAGGGGGTTTCGCCGGGGAGCTGTTTTTT. The entire variable domain, with the rest obtained from reference TRBV2 and TRBJ2-2, is as follows: EPEVTQTPSHQVTQMGQEVILRCVPISNHLYFYWYRQILGQKVEFLVSFYNNEISEKSEIFDDQFSVERPDGSNFTLKIRSTKLEDSAMYFCASSGVGGFAGELFFGEGSRLTVL.

The rearrangement joins TRBV5-4 to TRBJ1-2; D possibly corresponds to TRBD1 (6 bases). Deletions cut 3 bases from V and 7 bases from J, with 13 bases between. The CDR3 is 13 residues long. In germline, CDR1 is SGHNT, CDR2 YYREEE (reference sequence). CDR3 sequence: CASSSTGFGGYTF. CDR3 in DNA: TGTGCCAGCAGCTCCACAGGGTTCGGTGGCTACACCTTC.

V and J are TRBV10-3 and TRBJ1-2; D ambiguous. This CDR3 comprises 14 residues. Trimming removed 3 bases from V and 7 bases from J, with 15 bases in between. The germline V gene has CDR1 ENHRY and CDR2 SYGVKD. This CDR3 reads CAISDKGSEGGYTF. In DNA form, the CDR3 reads TGTGCCATCAGTGACAAGGGCTCCGAGGGTGGCTACACCTTC.

The J gene is TRBJ2-1, the V gene TRBV7-9; no firm D call. V was clipped by 1 base and J by 6 bases, with 10 bases between them. The CDR3 contains 14 residues. CDR1 and CDR2 from the germline V gene are SEHNR and FQNEAQ (reference sequence). The CDR3 DNA follows: TGTGCCAGCAGCTTAGAAGCGTTTCGCAATGAGCAGTTCTTC. This translates into CASSLEAFRNEQFF.

The CDR3 DNA sequence: TGTGCCAGCAGCTTTAGTATCCTCAATGAGCAGTTCTTC. Translated, it gives CASSFSILNEQFF. The chain uses TRBV7-6 and TRBJ2-1, with D unresolved. Germline CDR1 and CDR2: SGHVS and FNYEAQ. V gave up 3 bases and J gave up 6 bases, with 9 bases separating them. The CDR3 runs to 13 residues.

V and J are TRBV16 and TRBJ1-5, with D uncertain. The CDR3 spans 16 residues. CDR1 and CDR2 (germline): KGHSY, FQNENV. V dropped 0 bases and J dropped 1 base, with 10 bases sitting between them. CDR3: CASSQSRPESNQPQHF. CDR3 bases: TGTGCCAGCAGCCAATCTCGTCCAGAAAGCAATCAGCCCCAGCATTTT.

This chain joins TRBV6-5 and TRBJ1-2, with 8 bases that match TRBD1. Germline CDR1 is MNHEY and CDR2 is SVGAGI. The CDR3 covers 13 residues. V lost 6 bases to trimming and J lost 4 bases; unmatched junction nucleotides: 4. The CDR3 DNA reads TGTGCCAGCAGACAGGGGGTTGGCTATGGCTACACCTTC. Amino acids: CASRQGVGYGYTF.

As DNA, the CDR3 is TGTGCCAGCCGTGGGTCGCGTGACGGGACCTACGAGCAGTACTTC. It is translated as CASRGSRDGTYEQYF. The rearrangement joins TRBV28 to TRBJ2-7, with a weak D call TRBD2 (5 bases). There are 15 residues in the CDR3. V was clipped by 8 bases and J by 2 bases, with 19 bases between them. Per germline, CDR1 MDHEN and CDR2 SYDVKM.

The chain carries TRBV28 and TRBJ1-2; D not resolved. The germline V and J ends were trimmed by 7 bases and 3 bases, with 12 bases remaining between them. The CDR3 runs to 13 residues. Germline V CDR1 and CDR2: MDHEN, SYDVKM. CDR3 protein: CASISLRDYGYTF. As DNA, the CDR3 is TGTGCCAGCATTTCACTGCGGGACTATGGCTACACCTTC.

This clone was found once. This chain links TRBV10-1 with TRBJ1-3, with D hard to call. This CDR3 has 14 amino acids. The ends were cut back, 3 bases at V and 0 bases at J, with 6 bases in the middle. The germline gives CDR1 WNHNN, CDR2 SYGVQD (reference sequence). This chain's CDR3 is CASSEGSSGNTIYF. The CDR3 region has the DNA TGCGCCAGCAGTGAAGGGAGCTCTGGAAACACCATATATTTT.

This chain connects TRBV4-2 to TRBJ2-3; D ambiguous. The V end was cut by 2 bases, the J end by 4 bases, with 13 bases between. The germline CDR1 and CDR2 sequences are LGHNA and YNFKEQ. The CDR3 runs 15 residues. The DNA for the CDR3 is TGTGCCAGCAGCCAAACGGTACAGCCCCCAGATACGCAGTATTTT. Translated, it gives CASSQTVQPPDTQYF.

A word on this clone: The same CDR3 is also encoded by other DNA sequences in this sample. The J gene is TRBJ2-5, the V gene TRBV7-9; D remains ambiguous. There are 14 residues in the CDR3. In germline, CDR1 is SEHNR, CDR2 FQNEAQ (reference sequence). V gave up 5 bases and J gave up 1 base, with 11 bases separating them. The CDR3 nucleotides are TGTGCCAGCAGCCCTAGTACGACCCAAGAGACCCAGTACTTC. It translates to CASSPSTTQETQYF.

This clone was detected once. This chain links TRBV9 with TRBJ1-2; 8 bases agree with TRBD1. Germline V gene lookup returns CDR1 SGDLS and CDR2 YYNGEE. The CDR3 contains 16 residues. J gave up 4 bases and V 3 bases, and 11 bases lay outside the gene matches. The CDR3 sequence is CASSGDRGKTSYGYTF. As DNA, the CDR3 is TGTGCCAGCAGCGGAGACAGGGGCAAAACGAGCTATGGCTACACCTTC.

The rearrangement links TRBV7-9 to TRBJ2-3; TRBD2 matches at 8 bases. This CDR3 region has 15 residues. With V trimmed by 4 bases and J by 3 bases, 6 bases remained unmatched. Germline CDR1 SEHNR, CDR2 FQNEAQ (reference sequence). This chain's CDR3 is CASSSTAGGTDTQYF. DNA for the CDR3: TGTGCCAGCAGCTCAACGGCGGGAGGAACAGATACGCAGTATTTT.

This clone was seen only a few times. The chain employs TRBV27 and TRBJ2-7; maybe TRBD1 (5 bases). The V end was cut by 4 bases, the J end by 3 bases, with 16 bases between. CDR3 length equals 15 residues. Per the germline V gene, CDR1 is MNHEY and CDR2 is SMNVEV (reference sequence). The CDR3 DNA is TGTGCCAGCAGTTACCGTACGCAGGGTTACTACGAGCAGTACTTC. Protein product: CASSYRTQGYYEQYF.

The chain carries TRBV6-1 and TRBJ2-3; D is unclear. Germline V lookup: CDR1 MNHNS, CDR2 SASEGT. CDR3 length: 14 amino acids. Trimming shortened V by 4 bases and J by 4 bases, and 12 bases separated the two germline ends. The CDR3 here is CASSGLGWADTQYF. CDR3 DNA: TGTGCCAGCAGTGGGCTAGGATGGGCAGATACGCAGTATTTT.

V and J are TRBV28 and TRBJ1-1; no clear D gene. V was cut by 6 bases and J by 4 bases, with 15 bases left in between. Germline values: CDR1 MDHEN, CDR2 SYDVKM. This CDR3 comprises 14 residues. CDR3 protein: CASRLRAVATEAFF. The CDR3 DNA is TGTGCCAGCAGATTACGTGCGGTGGCCACTGAAGCTTTCTTT.

The rearrangement joins TRBV2 to TRBJ1-1; tentative D call: TRBD1 (5 bases). The CDR3 consists of 18 residues. V was shortened by 2 bases and J by 1 base, with 20 bases between the two germline ends. Looked up from germline, CDR1 is SNHLY and CDR2 is FYNNEI. The CDR3 reads CASSELTLRGDPNTEAFF. The DNA for the CDR3 is TGTGCCAGCAGTGAACTCACCTTGCGGGGGGATCCGAACACTGAAGCTTTCTTT. The full variable domain, rest sourced from reference TRBV2 and TRBJ1-1, is EPEVTQTPSHQVTQMGQEVILRCVPISNHLYFYWYRQILGQKVEFLVSFYNNEISEKSEIFDDQFSVERPDGSNFTLKIRSTKLEDSAMYFCASSELTLRGDPNTEAFFGQGTRLTVV.

In DNA form, the CDR3 reads TGCGCCAGCAGCCAAGATGTTACCTTGCGGATCAATCAGCCCCAGCATTTT. Its translation is CASSQDVTLRINQPQHF. The gene calls are TRBV4-3 and TRBJ1-5; D gene unclear. In germline, CDR1 is LGHNA, CDR2 YSLEER. This CDR3 is 17 amino acids long. V lost 0 bases to trimming and J lost 3 bases, with 15 bases between them.

V is TRBV7-9 and J is TRBJ2-5; D may be TRBD2 (5 bases). CDR1 is SEHNR and CDR2 is FQNEAQ in the germline V gene (reference sequence). Trimming cost V 2 bases and J 1 base, with 14 bases left between them. The CDR3 runs to 16 residues. CDR3 loop: CASSLFPRAGQETQYF. DNA for the CDR3: TGTGCCAGCAGCTTATTTCCCCGGGCGGGCCAAGAGACCCAGTACTTC.

The chain links TRBV5-1 to TRBJ2-1, with 12 bases identical to TRBD1. Per germline, CDR1 SGHRS and CDR2 YFSETQ. This CDR3 has 15 amino acids. The junction had 8 bases not matched to a gene; V was cut back by 4 bases and J by 9 bases. CDR3 sequence: CASSPGGTGGGEQFF. Written as DNA, the CDR3 is TGCGCCAGCAGCCCCGGAGGGACAGGGGGCGGTGAGCAGTTCTTC.

This clone occurred once. J is TRBJ1-3 and V is TRBV4-2; TRBD1 is a possible D gene (5 bases). CDR1 and CDR2 from the germline V gene are LGHNA and YNFKEQ. The CDR3 has 16 amino acids. Trimming stripped 1 base from V and 4 bases from J, with 14 bases between. CDR3 region: CASSQGPQTAGNTIYF. The DNA of the CDR3 is TGTGCCAGCAGCCAAGGGCCCCAGACAGCCGGAAACACCATATATTTT.

This clone was recorded a few times. CDR3 protein: CASSKVGDFSYEQYF. CDR3 sequence (DNA): TGTGCCAGTAGTAAGGTAGGGGACTTTTCCTACGAGCAGTACTTC. The V gene is TRBV19, the J gene TRBJ2-7; D may be TRBD2 (6 bases). Deletions cut 4 bases from V and 1 base from J, with 14 bases between. Germline lookup yields CDR1 LNHDA and CDR2 SQIVND (reference sequence). This CDR3 spans 15 amino acids.

The V call is TRBV7-2, the J call TRBJ2-5; 9 nucleotides line up with TRBD1. The J call is in doubt because the DNA end fits TRBJ2-7 better. Germline V gene sequence: CDR1 SGHTA, CDR2 FQGNSA. The CDR3 runs 15 residues. CDR3 sequence: CASSLRTGVTYEQYF. CDR3 in DNA: TGTGCCAGCAGCTTAAGGACAGGGGTTACCTACGAGCAGTACTTC.